This T cell receptor beta chain emerged from a study of shared clonotypes between healthy human individuals. Study-level findings and limits: With several donors compared, roughly 5% of naive CD4 clonotypes were shared.

Trimming removed 1 base from V and 8 bases from J; junction bases left unmatched: 12. CDR3 length: 17 amino acids. Germline V gene lookup returns CDR1 SSHAT and CDR2 FNYEAQ (reference sequence). Profiled with immunoSEQ multiplex PCR; TCRdb holds only in-frame clones, not every one. The repertoire holds roughly 1,500,000 clones, 98% seen once, with about 0.34% in the top ten. From CD4+ cells came CD45RA+ naive and CD45RA-negative memory subsets. Worth noting for this clone: As yet, its antigen is unknown.

The sequencing sample was made of naive CD4+ T cells sorted from blood. The subset denotes: CD45RA+ positively selected. The TCR was taken from a man between 25 and 39 years old in good health. J is TRBJ2-1 and V is TRBV7-7; 9 positions agree with TRBD1. The DNA for the CDR3 is TGTGCCAGCAGCTTAGAGAGAGACAGGGGGATCGACCATGAGCAGTTCTTC. Its protein is CASSLERDRGIDHEQFF.